The rows below give T cell receptor beta chains drawn from one sample of a study of blood T cell repertoires in COVID-19. TCRdb's table, derived via immunoSEQ multiplex PCR, lists solely in-frame clones and lacks some. The sample lists 100,000 to 150,000 clones; over 60% were seen once. Source material: peripheral blood. These receptors were obtained from a human donor in a cohort sampled during active COVID-19. CDR3s include the opening cysteine and the closing phenylalanine or tryptophan. The D gene is left open where the match is weak. Some rows have no size entry. The others give once, few or many, or a class for an expanded clone.

D: NA
J: TRBJ2-7
size: NA
V: TRBV24-1
CDR3: CATSAPGREGLHEQYF
DNA: TGTGCCACCAGTGCCCCGGGCCGGGAAGGGCTCCACGAGCAGTACTTC

D: TRBD1
J: TRBJ2-7
size: NA
V: TRBV5-1
CDR3: CASSWDSHYEQYF
DNA: TGCGCCAGCAGTTGGGACAGCCACTACGAGCAGTACTTC

D: NA
J: TRBJ2-1
size: NA
V: TRBV29-1
CDR3: CSVEDQMTSYNEQFF
DNA: TGCAGCGTTGAAGATCAAATGACTAGCTACAATGAGCAGTTCTTC

D: NA
J: TRBJ2-7
size: NA
V: TRBV6-1
CDR3: CASSESDTYEQYF
DNA: TGTGCCAGCAGTGAATCGGACACCTACGAGCAGTACTTC

D: NA
J: TRBJ1-2
size: NA
V: TRBV15
CDR3: CATSRTSGTPVF
DNA: TGTGCCACCAGCCGAACCTCAGGGACTCCCGTCTTC

D: TRBD1
J: TRBJ1-2
size: NA
V: TRBV27
CDR3: CASSPHRDRGTYGYTF
DNA: TGTGCCAGCAGTCCCCATCGGGACAGGGGTACCTATGGCTACACCTTC

D: TRBD1
J: TRBJ2-7
size: few
V: TRBV5-1
CDR3: CASSLYTGAPYEQYF
DNA: TGCGCCAGCAGCTTGTATACAGGGGCCCCCTACGAGCAGTACTTC

D: TRBD2
J: TRBJ2-1
size: NA
V: TRBV7-3
CDR3: CASSPAGGQYNEQFF
DNA: TGTGCCAGCAGCCCGGCGGGGGGGCAGTACAATGAGCAGTTCTTC

D: TRBD1
J: TRBJ2-7
size: NA
V: TRBV11-2
CDR3: CASSLGAGGSYEQYF
DNA: TGTGCCAGCAGCTTAGGTGCAGGGGGCTCCTACGAGCAGTACTTC

D: NA
J: TRBJ1-2
size: NA
V: TRBV9
CDR3: CASSVEGGAYNYGYTF
DNA: TGTGCCAGCAGCGTAGAGGGAGGGGCCTATAACTATGGCTACACCTTC

D: NA
J: TRBJ1-2
size: NA
V: TRBV30
CDR3: CAWSEALGGGYGYTF
DNA: TGTGCCTGGAGTGAAGCATTAGGGGGGGGCTATGGCTACACCTTC

D: NA
J: TRBJ2-5
size: NA
V: TRBV7-2
CDR3: CASSLVGTLRIETQYF
DNA: TGTGCCAGCAGCTTAGTGGGCACGCTACGGATAGAGACCCAGTACTTC

D: TRBD1
J: TRBJ2-7
size: NA
V: TRBV4-1
CDR3: CASSQATGTGEFEQYF
DNA: TGCGCCAGCAGCCAAGCTACCGGGACAGGGGAATTCGAGCAGTACTTC

D: TRBD2
J: TRBJ2-7
size: NA
V: TRBV27
CDR3: CASSPPFGSGSSYEQYF
DNA: TGTGCCAGCAGTCCCCCATTTGGTAGCGGGAGTTCCTACGAGCAGTACTTC

D: NA
J: TRBJ1-2
size: NA
V: TRBV28
CDR3: CASNTLGARYGYTF
DNA: TGTGCCAGCAACACCTTAGGGGCCCGCTATGGCTACACCTTC

D: TRBD1
J: TRBJ2-7
size: NA
V: TRBV6-5
CDR3: CASRERTGDYLEQYF
DNA: TGTGCCAGCAGGGAGAGGACAGGGGATTATCTCGAGCAGTACTTC

D: TRBD1
J: TRBJ1-2
size: NA
V: TRBV7-9
CDR3: CASSLVGTGSIYGYTF
DNA: TGTGCCAGCAGCTTAGTGGGGACAGGCTCGATCTATGGCTACACCTTC

D: TRBD1
J: TRBJ1-5
size: NA
V: TRBV2
CDR3: CASSEGGTGGNQPQHF
DNA: TGTGCCAGCAGCGAAGGCGGGACAGGGGGTAATCAGCCCCAGCATTTT

D: NA
J: TRBJ1-1
size: NA
V: TRBV6-6
CDR3: CASSANRVLETEAFF
DNA: TGTGCCAGCAGTGCAAACAGGGTTTTAGAAACTGAAGCTTTCTTT

D: TRBD2
J: TRBJ2-2
size: NA
V: TRBV10-2
CDR3: CASRSGANTGELFF
DNA: TGCGCCAGCAGGAGCGGGGCCAACACCGGGGAGCTGTTTTTT

D: NA
J: TRBJ2-7
size: few
V: TRBV11-2
CDR3: CASSLEENYEQYF
DNA: TGTGCCAGCAGCTTAGAGGAGAACTACGAGCAGTACTTC

D: NA
J: TRBJ2-7
size: NA
V: TRBV6-1
CDR3: CASSDRGRSSYEQYF
DNA: TGTGCCAGCAGTGACCGTGGCCGGAGCTCCTACGAGCAGTACTTC

D: TRBD1
J: TRBJ1-1
size: NA
V: TRBV7-9
CDR3: CASSETGGTEAFF
DNA: TGTGCCAGCTCCGAGACAGGGGGCACTGAAGCTTTCTTT

D: TRBD1
J: TRBJ1-4
size: NA
V: TRBV7-9
CDR3: CASSPRDRDEKLFF
DNA: TGTGCCAGCAGCCCCCGGGACAGGGATGAAAAACTGTTTTTT

D: TRBD1
J: TRBJ1-1
size: NA
V: TRBV5-5
CDR3: CASSLEGTGNAEAFF
DNA: TGTGCCAGCAGCTTGGAGGGGACAGGGAACGCTGAAGCTTTCTTT

D: TRBD1
J: TRBJ1-1
size: NA
V: TRBV10-3
CDR3: CAISVNGQGRTEAFF
DNA: TGTGCCATCAGCGTAAATGGACAGGGGAGGACTGAAGCTTTCTTT

D: NA
J: TRBJ1-2
size: NA
V: TRBV30
CDR3: CAWRSLLGANYGYTF
DNA: TGTGCCTGGAGATCCCTTCTCGGTGCTAACTATGGCTACACCTTC

D: TRBD1
J: TRBJ1-1
size: NA
V: TRBV5-4
CDR3: CASSLGLGGFEAFF
DNA: TGTGCCAGCAGCTTGGGTCTAGGGGGCTTTGAAGCTTTCTTT

D: TRBD2
J: TRBJ2-3
size: once
V: TRBV13
CDR3: CASSLALAGSGGTDTQYF
DNA: TGTGCCAGCAGCTTAGCTCTAGCGGGGTCCGGGGGAACAGATACGCAGTATTTT

D: NA
J: TRBJ1-1
size: NA
V: TRBV12-3/TRBV12-4
CDR3: CASRRTGLAFF
DNA: TGTGCCAGCAGGCGCACAGGGCTAGCTTTCTTT

D: NA
J: TRBJ1-1
size: NA
V: TRBV6-5
CDR3: CASSYKDEGTEAFF
DNA: TGTGCCAGCAGTTACAAGGACGAGGGCACTGAAGCTTTCTTT

D: NA
J: TRBJ1-1
size: NA
V: TRBV7-9
CDR3: CASSSQGSKNTEAFF
DNA: TGTGCCAGCAGCTCCCAGGGGTCAAAGAACACTGAAGCTTTCTTT

D: TRBD2
J: TRBJ2-3
size: NA
V: TRBV28
CDR3: CASRSGSLDTQYF
DNA: TGTGCCAGCAGGAGCGGGAGTTTAGATACGCAGTATTTT

D: TRBD1
J: TRBJ1-2
size: NA
V: TRBV3-1/TRBV3-2
CDR3: CASSPRDREANYGYTF
DNA: TGTGCCAGCAGCCCCCGGGACAGGGAAGCTAACTATGGCTACACCTTC

D: NA
J: TRBJ1-2
size: NA
V: TRBV11-2
CDR3: CASSLDSILSYGYTF
DNA: TGTGCCAGCAGCTTAGACAGTATTCTCAGCTATGGCTACACCTTC

D: TRBD1
J: TRBJ1-2
size: NA
V: TRBV9
CDR3: CASSVPGQGFYGYTF
DNA: TGTGCCAGCAGCGTCCCGGGACAGGGATTCTATGGCTACACCTTC

D: TRBD1
J: TRBJ1-1
size: NA
V: TRBV12-5
CDR3: CASGSGRGLVNEAFF
DNA: TGTGCTAGTGGTTCGGGCAGGGGGCTGGTGAATGAAGCTTTCTTT

D: NA
J: TRBJ2-7
size: NA
V: TRBV10-3
CDR3: CAISEVSGPYEQYF
DNA: TGTGCCATCAGTGAGGTCAGCGGACCCTACGAGCAGTACTTC

D: NA
J: TRBJ1-4
size: NA
V: TRBV30
CDR3: CAWSRLLGGGDEKLFF
DNA: TGTGCCTGGAGTCGATTACTGGGGGGAGGGGATGAAAAACTGTTTTTT

D: TRBD2
J: TRBJ2-7
size: NA
V: TRBV10-3
CDR3: CAISGGTSGSSYEQYF
DNA: TGTGCCATCAGTGGGGGGACTAGCGGGAGCTCCTACGAGCAGTACTTC

D: NA
J: TRBJ1-5
size: NA
V: TRBV27
CDR3: CASSPSPREPQHF
DNA: TGTGCCAGCAGTCCCTCACCGAGAGAGCCCCAGCATTTT

D: NA
J: TRBJ1-2
size: NA
V: TRBV11-2
CDR3: CASSLEGAGVYGYTF
DNA: TGTGCCAGCAGCTTAGAAGGGGCTGGGGTATATGGCTACACCTTC

D: NA
J: TRBJ2-7
size: few
V: TRBV28
CDR3: CASRYGATYEQYF
DNA: TGTGCCAGCAGATATGGGGCGACCTACGAGCAGTACTTC

D: NA
J: TRBJ1-1
size: few
V: TRBV12-3/TRBV12-4
CDR3: CASSQGVAEAFF
DNA: TGTGCCAGCAGCCAAGGGGTTGCTGAAGCTTTCTTT

D: TRBD1
J: TRBJ2-7
size: NA
V: TRBV28
CDR3: CASSQGYYEQYF
DNA: TGTGCCAGCTCACAGGGGTACTACGAGCAGTACTTC

D: NA
J: TRBJ2-7
size: NA
V: TRBV2
CDR3: CASSVRERSEQYF
DNA: TGTGCCAGCAGTGTCCGGGAGAGGAGTGAGCAGTACTTC

D: NA
J: TRBJ2-2
size: NA
V: TRBV5-1
CDR3: CASSRRESTGELFF
DNA: TGCGCCAGCAGCCGGCGGGAAAGCACCGGGGAGCTGTTTTTT

D: TRBD2
J: TRBJ2-7
size: NA
V: TRBV4-1
CDR3: CASSRGRASGRVEQYF
DNA: TGCGCCAGCAGCCGCGGCCGGGCTAGCGGGAGGGTCGAGCAGTACTTC

D: NA
J: TRBJ2-3
size: NA
V: TRBV6-5
CDR3: CASQAGTATDTQYF
DNA: TGTGCCAGCCAGGCGGGGACAGCCACAGATACGCAGTATTTT

D: TRBD2
J: TRBJ2-7
size: once
V: TRBV5-5
CDR3: CASSWLAGAAYEQYF
DNA: TGTGCCAGCAGCTGGCTAGCGGGGGCCGCCTACGAGCAGTACTTC

D: TRBD2
J: TRBJ2-7
size: NA
V: TRBV27
CDR3: CASSSWREDYEQYF
DNA: TGTGCCAGCAGTTCTTGGCGGGAGGACTACGAGCAGTACTTC

D: TRBD1
J: TRBJ1-2
size: NA
V: TRBV5-1
CDR3: CASSFTGEDGYTF
DNA: TGCGCCAGCAGCTTTACAGGGGAGGATGGCTACACCTTC

D: NA
J: TRBJ1-1
size: NA
V: TRBV7-2
CDR3: CAMETPTMNTEAFF
DNA: TGTGCCATGGAGACCCCGACCATGAACACTGAAGCTTTCTTT